This T cell receptor beta chain was found in a study of cytomegalovirus exposure and HLA in healthy donors. CDR3 length equals 16 residues. V lost 3 bases and J lost 2; bases outside the gene matches: 6. Germline CDR1 and CDR2: SGHTA and FQGNSA. Both 60 Vbeta primers and 13 Jbeta primers went into the PCR. Sequencing was performed with immunoSEQ multiplex PCR; in TCRdb, only in-frame clones are kept and a portion is missing. The table lists 150,000 to 200,000 clones, 75% to 90% of them singletons. The V gene is TRBV7-2, the J gene TRBJ1-1; the match to TRBD1 covers 10 bases. The sequence derives from a human donor in good health. Input material: PBMCs. Here the CDR3 reads CASSFRPTGGNTEAFF. CDR3 DNA sequence: TGTGCCAGCAGCTTCAGACCGACAGGGGGCAACACTGAAGCTTTCTTT.